Each of the 2 T cell receptor beta chains below was sequenced from the same sample in a study of T cells in Graves' hyperthyroidism and ophthalmopathy. Amplification of TCR beta CDR3 regions was performed using RNA transcripts as template. HTBI primers were employed in a first-round RT-PCR of the TCR CDR3. TCRdb re-called the multiplex PCR reads through MiXCR, storing one row per CDR3 protein. The sample lists a few hundred thousand distinct CDR3 sequences; approximately 15% were seen once. The specimen was blood. The source of these receptors is a woman in her 40s with Graves' hyperthyroidism.

V and J are TRBV2 and TRBJ2-7; TRBD2 might be the D (6 bases). Trimming shortened V by 7 bases and J by 6 bases, and 16 bases separated the two germline ends. CDR1 SNHLY and CDR2 FYNNEI come from the germline V gene. This CDR3 is built from 13 residues. CDR3 sequence (DNA): TGTGCCAGCACCCCACTAGCAGATTCCGAGCAGTACTTC. This gives the protein CASTPLADSEQYF.

This clonotype occurred a few times. The rearrangement uses TRBV19 and TRBJ2-5; D perhaps matches TRBD1 (5 bases). This CDR3 contains 17 residues. Germline V gene sequence: CDR1 LNHDA, CDR2 SQIVND (reference sequence). Trimming stripped 4 bases from V and 4 bases from J, with 22 bases between. CDR3 coding DNA: TGTGCCAGTAGTACCAGGGTTTCGAGCGCCCTTTTAGAGACCCAGTACTTC. Its protein is CASSTRVSSALLETQYF.